Here is one T cell receptor (beta chain) with its context. Per the original methods: From reference gene primer amplification, estimates of nucleated cell counts were derived. Generated by immunoSEQ multiplex PCR, the TCRdb table keeps only in-frame clones and is missing some. Clone size and the V and J calls come from that table; the DNA yielded D and trimming. Of over 200,000 clones listed, around nine tenths were seen once; the top ten hold roughly 3.7%. The data were taken from a study of blood T cell repertoires in COVID-19. Within 2 weeks of study entry, exposed participants had contacted a PCR-confirmed or clinician-diagnosed COVID-19 case. CDR3 size: 15 residues. V was pared by 3 bases and J by 7 bases, with 7 bases of the junction left unmatched. Germline CDR1 and CDR2: SGHAT and FQNNGV.

The clonotype comes from a woman under 40 who had been exposed to COVID-19. What was sequenced was PBMCs or T cells enriched from blood (not recorded which). The V and J genes are TRBV11-2 and TRBJ2-2; the match to TRBD2 covers 8 bases. The CDR3 bases are TGTGCCAGCAGCTTGAGCGGGAGTATTGTCGGGGAGCTGTTTTTT. Translating it yields CASSLSGSIVGELFF.